The entry below gives a single T cell receptor (beta chain) sequence along with its context. What it binds is unknown. The record originates from a study of T cells in Graves' hyperthyroidism and ophthalmopathy. Whole-study results and caveats: Most expanded thyroid clonotypes above 0.001 also appeared in blood. The model predicted ophthalmopathy a median around 6.5 months before onset.

The junction had 11 bases not matched to a gene; V was cut back by 7 bases and J by 15 bases. The V gene's germline CDR1 is MNHEY and CDR2 SMNVEV (reference sequence). This CDR3 contains 12 residues. Amplification of TCR beta CDR3 regions used RNA as the template. Initially, a first-round RT-PCR of the TCR CDR3 employed the HTBI primer set. TCRdb ran MiXCR on the multiplex PCR reads and lists one entry per CDR3 protein. The sample yields some 350,000 distinct CDR3 sequences, approximately 14% seen once. The sample consisted of blood. The TCR originated in a woman in her late teens or twenties with Graves' hyperthyroidism that later progressed to Graves' ophthalmopathy. The J gene is TRBJ2-1, the V gene TRBV27, with 8 nucleotides matching TRBD1. CDR3 coding DNA: TGTGCCAGCACGGACAGGGTGGGGGTAAGGTTCTTC. Its protein is CASTDRVGVRFF.